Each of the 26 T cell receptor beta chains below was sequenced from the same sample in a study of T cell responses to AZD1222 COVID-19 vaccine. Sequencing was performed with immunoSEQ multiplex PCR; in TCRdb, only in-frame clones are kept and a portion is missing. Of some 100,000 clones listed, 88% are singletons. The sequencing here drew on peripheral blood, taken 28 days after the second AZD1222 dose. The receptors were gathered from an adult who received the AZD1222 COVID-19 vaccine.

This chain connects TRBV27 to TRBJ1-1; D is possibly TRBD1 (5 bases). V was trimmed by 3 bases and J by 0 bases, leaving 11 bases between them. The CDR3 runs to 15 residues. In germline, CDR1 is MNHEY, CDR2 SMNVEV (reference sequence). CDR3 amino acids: CASSFGLGVNTEAFF. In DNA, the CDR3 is TGTGCCAGCAGTTTCGGGCTAGGGGTGAACACTGAAGCTTTCTTT.

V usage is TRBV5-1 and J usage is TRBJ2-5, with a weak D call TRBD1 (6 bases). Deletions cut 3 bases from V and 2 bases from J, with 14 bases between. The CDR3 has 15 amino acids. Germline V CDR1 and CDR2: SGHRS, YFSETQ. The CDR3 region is CASSSENTGQETQYF. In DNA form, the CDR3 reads TGCGCCAGCAGCTCCGAAAATACAGGGCAAGAGACCCAGTACTTC.

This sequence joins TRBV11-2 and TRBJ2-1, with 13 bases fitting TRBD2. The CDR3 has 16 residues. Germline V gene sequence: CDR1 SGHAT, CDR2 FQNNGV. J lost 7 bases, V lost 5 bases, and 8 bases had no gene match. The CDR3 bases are TGTGCCAGCAGCGCACCCGGGACTAGCGGGGTTAATGAGCAGTTCTTC. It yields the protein CASSAPGTSGVNEQFF.

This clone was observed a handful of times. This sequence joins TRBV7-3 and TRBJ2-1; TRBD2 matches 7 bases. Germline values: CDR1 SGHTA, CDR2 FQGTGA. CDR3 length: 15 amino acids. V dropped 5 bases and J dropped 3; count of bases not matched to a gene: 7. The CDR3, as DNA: TGTGCCAGCAGCGCCGGGACTACTTACTACAATGAGCAGTTCTTC. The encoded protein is CASSAGTTYYNEQFF.

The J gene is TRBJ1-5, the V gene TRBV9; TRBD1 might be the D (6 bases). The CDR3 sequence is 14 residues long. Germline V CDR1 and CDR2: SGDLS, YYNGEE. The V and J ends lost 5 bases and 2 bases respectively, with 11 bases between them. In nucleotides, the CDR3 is TGTGCCAGCAGTGCAGGGGATGGCAATCAGCCCCAGCATTTT. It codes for CASSAGDGNQPQHF.

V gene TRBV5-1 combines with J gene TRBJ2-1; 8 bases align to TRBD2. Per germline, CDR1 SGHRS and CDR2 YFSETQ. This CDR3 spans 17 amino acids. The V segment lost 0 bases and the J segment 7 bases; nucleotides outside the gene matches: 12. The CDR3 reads CASSLVSGVPPGNEQFF. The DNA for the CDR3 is TGCGCCAGCAGCTTGGTTAGCGGGGTACCCCCGGGGAATGAGCAGTTCTTC.

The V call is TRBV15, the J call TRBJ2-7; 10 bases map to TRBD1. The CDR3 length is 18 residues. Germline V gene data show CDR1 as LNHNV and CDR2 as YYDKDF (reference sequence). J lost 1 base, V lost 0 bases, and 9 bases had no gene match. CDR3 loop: CATSRDRRTGQGSYEQYF. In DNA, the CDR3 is TGTGCCACCAGCAGAGATCGTCGAACGGGACAGGGGTCCTACGAGCAGTACTTC.

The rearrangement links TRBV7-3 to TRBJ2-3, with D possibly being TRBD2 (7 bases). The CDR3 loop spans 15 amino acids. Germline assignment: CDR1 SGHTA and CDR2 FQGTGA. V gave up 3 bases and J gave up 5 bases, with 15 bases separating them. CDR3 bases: TGTGCCAGCAGCTTGTCTGGGGGGGCTGTAGATACGCAGTATTTT. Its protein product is CASSLSGGAVDTQYF. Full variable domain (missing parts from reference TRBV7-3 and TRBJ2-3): GAGVSQTPSNKVTEKGKYVELRCDPISGHTALYWYRQSLGQGPEFLIYFQGTGAADDSGLPNDRFFAVRPEGSVSTLKIQRTERGDSAVYLCASSLSGGAVDTQYFGPGTRLTVL.

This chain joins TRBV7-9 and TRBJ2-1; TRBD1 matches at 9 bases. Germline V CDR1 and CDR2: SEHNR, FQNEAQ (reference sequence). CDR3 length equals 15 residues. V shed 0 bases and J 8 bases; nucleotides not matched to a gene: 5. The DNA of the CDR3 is TGTGCCAGCAGCTTAGCTGGGACAGGGCTCGATGAGCAGTTCTTC. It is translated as CASSLAGTGLDEQFF.

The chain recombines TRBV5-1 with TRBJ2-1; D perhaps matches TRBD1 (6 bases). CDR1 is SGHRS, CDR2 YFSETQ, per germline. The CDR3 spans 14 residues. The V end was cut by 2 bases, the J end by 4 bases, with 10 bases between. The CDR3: CASSFTGKYNEQFF. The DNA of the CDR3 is TGCGCCAGCAGCTTTACAGGGAAATACAATGAGCAGTTCTTC.

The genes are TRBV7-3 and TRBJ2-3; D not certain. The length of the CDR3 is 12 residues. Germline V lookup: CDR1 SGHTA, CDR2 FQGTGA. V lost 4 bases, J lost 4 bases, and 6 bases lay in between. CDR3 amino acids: CASSWGPDTQYF. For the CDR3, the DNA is TGTGCCAGCAGCTGGGGTCCAGATACGCAGTATTTT.

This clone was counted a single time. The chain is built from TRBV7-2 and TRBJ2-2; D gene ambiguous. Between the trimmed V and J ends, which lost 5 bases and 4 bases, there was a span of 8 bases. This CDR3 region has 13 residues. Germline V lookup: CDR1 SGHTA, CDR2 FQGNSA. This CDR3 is CASSPRGTGELFF. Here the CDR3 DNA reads TGTGCCAGCAGCCCCCGAGGCACCGGGGAGCTGTTTTTT.

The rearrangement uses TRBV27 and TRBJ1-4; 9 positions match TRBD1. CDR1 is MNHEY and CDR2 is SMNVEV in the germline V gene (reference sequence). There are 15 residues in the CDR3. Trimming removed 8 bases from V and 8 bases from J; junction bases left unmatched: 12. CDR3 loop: CASRAIGQGNEKLFF. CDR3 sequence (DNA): TGTGCCAGCCGAGCAATAGGACAGGGGAACGAAAAACTGTTTTTT.

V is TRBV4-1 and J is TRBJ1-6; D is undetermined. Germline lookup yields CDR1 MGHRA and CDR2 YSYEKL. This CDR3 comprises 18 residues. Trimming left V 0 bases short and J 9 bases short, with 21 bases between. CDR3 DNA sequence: TGCGCCAGCAGCCAAGAAAGCCCTTTTATAGCCCGGGTTTCACCCCTCCACTTT. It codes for CASSQESPFIARVSPLHF.

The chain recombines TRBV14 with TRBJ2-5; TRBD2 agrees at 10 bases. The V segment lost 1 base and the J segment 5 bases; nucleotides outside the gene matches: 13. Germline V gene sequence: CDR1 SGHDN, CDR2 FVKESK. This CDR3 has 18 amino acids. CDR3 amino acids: CASSQGAPSGSFGETQYF. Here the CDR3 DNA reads TGTGCCAGCAGCCAAGGGGCCCCTAGCGGGAGTTTCGGGGAGACCCAGTACTTC.

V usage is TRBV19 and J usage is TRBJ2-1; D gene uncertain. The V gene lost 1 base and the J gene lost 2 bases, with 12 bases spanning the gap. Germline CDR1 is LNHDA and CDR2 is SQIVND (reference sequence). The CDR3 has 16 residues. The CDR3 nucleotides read TGTGCCAGTAGTATAGCTTGGGGATCGGCCTACAATGAGCAGTTCTTC. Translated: CASSIAWGSAYNEQFF.

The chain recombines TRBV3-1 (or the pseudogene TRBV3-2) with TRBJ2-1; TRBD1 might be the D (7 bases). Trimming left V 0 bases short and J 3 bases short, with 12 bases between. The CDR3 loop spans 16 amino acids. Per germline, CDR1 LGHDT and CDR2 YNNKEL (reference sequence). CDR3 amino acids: CASSQDRQGGYNEQFF. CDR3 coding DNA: TGTGCCAGCAGCCAAGATCGGCAGGGGGGCTACAATGAGCAGTTCTTC.

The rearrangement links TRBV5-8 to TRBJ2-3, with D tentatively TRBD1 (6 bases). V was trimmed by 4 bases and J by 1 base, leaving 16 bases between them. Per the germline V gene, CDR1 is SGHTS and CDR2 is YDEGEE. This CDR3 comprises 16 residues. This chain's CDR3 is CASSLGAGDGTDTQYF. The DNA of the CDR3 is TGTGCCAGCAGCCTGGGGGCAGGGGACGGCACAGATACGCAGTATTTT. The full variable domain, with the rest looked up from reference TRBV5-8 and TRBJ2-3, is EAGVTQSPTHLIKTRGQQATLRCSPISGHTSVYWYQQALGLGLQFLLWYDEGEERNRGNFPPRFSGRQFPNYSSELNVNALELEDSALYLCASSLGAGDGTDTQYFGPGTRLTVL.

CDR3 region: CASRGPADTQYF. CDR3 bases: TGTGCCAGCAGGGGCCCAGCAGATACGCAGTATTTT. The V gene is TRBV7-2, the J gene TRBJ2-3; no firm D call. The V gene lost 6 bases and the J gene lost 4 bases, with 8 bases spanning the gap. CDR1 and CDR2 from the germline V gene are SGHTA and FQGNSA. The CDR3 is 12 residues long. Based on the CDR3 plus reference TRBV7-2 and TRBJ2-3, the full variable domain is GAGVSQSPSNKVTEKGKDVELRCDPISGHTALYWYRQSLGQGLEFLIYFQGNSAPDKSGLPSDRFSAERTGGSVSTLTIQRTQQEDSAVYLCASRGPADTQYFGPGTRLTVL.

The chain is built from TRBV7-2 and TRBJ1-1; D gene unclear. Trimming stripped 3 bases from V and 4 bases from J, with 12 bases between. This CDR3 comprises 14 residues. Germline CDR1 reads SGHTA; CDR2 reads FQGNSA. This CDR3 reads CASSFGGLGTEAFF. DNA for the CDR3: TGTGCCAGCAGCTTTGGAGGGCTAGGCACTGAAGCTTTCTTT.

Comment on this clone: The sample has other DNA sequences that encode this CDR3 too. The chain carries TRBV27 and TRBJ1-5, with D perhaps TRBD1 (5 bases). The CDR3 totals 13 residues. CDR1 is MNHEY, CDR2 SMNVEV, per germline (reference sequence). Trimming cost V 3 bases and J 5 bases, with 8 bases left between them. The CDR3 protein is CASSFGGDQPQHF. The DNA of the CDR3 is TGTGCCAGCAGTTTTGGGGGGGATCAGCCCCAGCATTTT.

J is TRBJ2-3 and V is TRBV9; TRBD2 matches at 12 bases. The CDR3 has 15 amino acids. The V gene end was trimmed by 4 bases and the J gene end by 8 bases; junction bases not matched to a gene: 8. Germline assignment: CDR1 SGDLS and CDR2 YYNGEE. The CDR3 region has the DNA TGTGCCAGCAGCCCCCTAGCGGGAGGGATGTCTACGCAGTATTTT. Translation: CASSPLAGGMSTQYF.

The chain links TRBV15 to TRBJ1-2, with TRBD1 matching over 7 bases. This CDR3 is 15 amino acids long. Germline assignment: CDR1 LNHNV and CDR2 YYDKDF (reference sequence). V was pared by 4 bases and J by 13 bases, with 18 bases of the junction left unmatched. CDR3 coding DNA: TGTGCCACCAGCACTTACGGAGGGGGCAGGACCCGTTTCACCTTC. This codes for CATSTYGGGRTRFTF.

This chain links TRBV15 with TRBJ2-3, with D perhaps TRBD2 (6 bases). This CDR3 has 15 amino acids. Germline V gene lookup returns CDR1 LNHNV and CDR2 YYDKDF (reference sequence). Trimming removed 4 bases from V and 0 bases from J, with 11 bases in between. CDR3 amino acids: CATSTIAESTDTQYF. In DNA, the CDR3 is TGTGCCACCAGCACTATAGCGGAGAGCACAGATACGCAGTATTTT. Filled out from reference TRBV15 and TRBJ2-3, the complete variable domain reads DAMVIQNPRYQVTQFGKPVTLSCSQTLNHNVMYWYQQKSSQAPKLLFHYYDKDFNNEADTPDNFQSRRPNTSFCFLDIRSPGLGDTAMYLCATSTIAESTDTQYFGPGTRLTVL.

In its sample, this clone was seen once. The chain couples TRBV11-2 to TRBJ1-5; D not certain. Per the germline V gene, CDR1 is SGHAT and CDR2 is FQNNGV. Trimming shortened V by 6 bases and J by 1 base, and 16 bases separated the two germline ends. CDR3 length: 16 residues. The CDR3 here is CASSHGAGGSNQPQHF. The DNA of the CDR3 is TGTGCCAGCAGTCACGGCGCGGGCGGAAGCAATCAGCCCCAGCATTTT.

The CDR3 spells CASSQDKLDTGMNTEAFF. The CDR3 DNA reads TGCGCCAGCAGCCAAGATAAGCTCGACACAGGAATGAACACTGAAGCTTTCTTT. The chain carries TRBV4-3 and TRBJ1-1; D may be TRBD1 (5 bases). Trimming removed 0 bases from V and 0 bases from J, with 17 bases in between. This CDR3 region has 18 residues. CDR1 is LGHNA, CDR2 YSLEER, per germline.